The 32 T cell receptor beta chains in this list originate from one sample, sequenced in a study of CD4 T cells in relation to SARS-CoV-2 and coronaviruses. Generated by immunoSEQ multiplex PCR, the TCRdb table keeps only in-frame clones and is missing some. The sample shows 43,000 or so clones, about four fifths of them seen only once. These TCRs are of unknown antigen specificity. The sequenced material came from naive CD4+ T cells from PBMCs, cultured in vitro. The subset denotes: naive CD4+ T cells isolated by negative enrichment. Every receptor here comes from an adult with COVID-19.

V gene TRBV5-4 combines with J gene TRBJ1-1; TRBD1 agrees at 7 bases. The CDR3 extends over 13 amino acids. Germline values: CDR1 SGHNT, CDR2 YYREEE (reference sequence). Trimming removed 5 bases from V and 2 bases from J; junction bases left unmatched: 3. The CDR3 region has the DNA TGTGCCAGCAGGACAGGGTCCAACACTGAAGCTTTCTTT. Amino acid sequence: CASRTGSNTEAFF. Complete variable domain (other parts from reference TRBV5-4 and TRBJ1-1): ETGVTQSPTHLIKTRGQQVTLRCSSQSGHNTVSWYQQALGQGPQFIFQYYREEENGRGNFPPRFSGLQFPNYSSELNVNALELDDSALYLCASRTGSNTEAFFGQGTRLTVV.

This chain joins TRBV6-1 and TRBJ1-1; D is ambiguous. Germline V gene data show CDR1 as MNHNS and CDR2 as SASEGT. This CDR3 region has 15 residues. The V end was cut by 2 bases, the J end by 7 bases, with 17 bases between. Written as DNA, the CDR3 is TGTGCCAGCAGTGAATATAGGGCCGCTGGGGATGAAGCTTTCTTT. As protein: CASSEYRAAGDEAFF.

The V gene is TRBV19, the J gene TRBJ1-3; a weak D match, TRBD1 (5 bases). CDR3 length equals 18 residues. Germline lookup yields CDR1 LNHDA and CDR2 SQIVND (reference sequence). V was clipped by 2 bases and J by 0 bases, with 17 bases between them. In DNA, the CDR3 is TGTGCCAGTAGTATAACTTTTCGGGGGTCAGGCTCTGGAAACACCATATATTTT. This gives the protein CASSITFRGSGSGNTIYF.

The chain links TRBV6-6 to TRBJ2-4, with TRBD1 as a possible D gene (5 bases). CDR3 length equals 12 residues. Germline values: CDR1 MNHNY, CDR2 SVGAGI (reference sequence). V was trimmed by 10 bases and J by 7 bases, leaving 14 bases between them. CDR3 protein: CAIRQSPNIQYF. CDR3 sequence (DNA): TGTGCCATCCGACAGTCCCCGAACATTCAGTACTTC.

The V gene is TRBV9, the J gene TRBJ2-1; D is unclear. Germline CDR1 reads SGDLS; CDR2 reads YYNGEE. The CDR3 is 13 amino acids. V was shortened by 0 bases and J by 6 bases, with 7 bases between the two germline ends. The CDR3 DNA reads as TGTGCCAGCAGCGTAGCTCCCGCCAATGAGCAGTTCTTC. Its protein product is CASSVAPANEQFF.

V gene TRBV10-3 combines with J gene TRBJ1-4; 7 bases agree with TRBD1. The J segment lost 7 bases and the V segment lost 0 bases, leaving 5 bases of the junction unmatched. Germline CDR1 reads ENHRY; CDR2 reads SYGVKD. This CDR3 has 15 amino acids. CDR3 sequence: CAISESPGGGEKLFF. The CDR3 region has the DNA TGTGCCATCAGTGAGTCCCCAGGGGGGGGTGAAAAACTGTTTTTT.

The chain is built from TRBV5-1 and TRBJ1-1, with no clear D. The CDR3 runs to 11 residues. Germline assignment: CDR1 SGHRS and CDR2 YFSETQ. V lost 0 bases and J 7 bases, leaving 4 bases between the germline ends. The chain's CDR3 is CASSLEGEAFF. The CDR3 region has the DNA TGCGCCAGCAGCTTGGAGGGTGAAGCTTTCTTT. Looking up the rest from reference TRBV5-1 and TRBJ1-1 gives the full variable domain: KAGVTQTPRYLIKTRGQQVTLSCSPISGHRSVSWYQQTPGQGLQFLFEYFSETQRNKGNFPGRFSGRQFSNSRSEMNVSTLELGDSALYLCASSLEGEAFFGQGTRLTVV.

This clone was counted between two and nine times. The CDR3 loop is CASSLIVAGGNTIYF. DNA for the CDR3: TGTGCCAGCAGCTTGATTGTCGCGGGGGGAAACACCATATATTTT. The chain has TRBV5-5 and TRBJ1-3; D is uncertain. From germline, CDR1 is SGHKS and CDR2 YYEKEE (reference sequence). CDR3 size: 15 residues. V lost 1 base, J lost 4 bases, and 12 bases lay in between.

The chain has TRBV7-9 and TRBJ2-3; the D gene could be TRBD1 or TRBD2 (5 bases each). Trimming left V 8 bases short and J 3 bases short, with 15 bases between. This CDR3 region has 14 residues. CDR1 SEHNR and CDR2 FQNEAQ come from the germline V gene (reference sequence). The CDR3 loop is CASGPGTLTDTQYF. CDR3 nucleotides: TGTGCCAGCGGACCCGGGACGTTAACAGATACGCAGTATTTT.

The chain employs TRBV7-8 and TRBJ1-5, with D hard to call. This CDR3 comprises 15 residues. Germline V gene sequence: CDR1 SGHVS, CDR2 FQNEAQ. Trimming pared 5 bases from V and 5 bases from J, leaving 16 bases between. Here the CDR3 DNA reads TGTGCCAGCAGCAAGGCTCTAGGGAGGGATCAGCCCCAGCATTTT. Amino acid sequence: CASSKALGRDQPQHF.

This clone appeared a few times. The rearrangement joins TRBV7-9 to TRBJ2-2; 9 bases agree with TRBD1. J lost 3 bases, V lost 5 bases, and 7 bases had no gene match. Germline CDR1 SEHNR, CDR2 FQNEAQ (reference sequence). The CDR3 consists of 16 residues. The CDR3 DNA is TGTGCCAGCAGCCATCGACAGGGGGACTACACCGGGGAGCTGTTTTTT. Residues: CASSHRQGDYTGELFF. The whole variable domain, remainder taken from reference TRBV7-9 and TRBJ2-2, is DTGVSQNPRHKITKRGQNVTFRCDPISEHNRLYWYRQTLGQGPEFLTYFQNEAQLEKSRLLSDRFSAERPKGSFSTLEIQRTEQGDSAMYLCASSHRQGDYTGELFFGEGSRLTVL.

The V call is TRBV7-2, the J call TRBJ2-7; a weak D match, TRBD2 (7 bases). The CDR3 loop spans 17 amino acids. Trimming took 6 bases from V and 1 from J, leaving 22 bases between them. Per germline, CDR1 SGHTA and CDR2 FQGNSA. The CDR3 region is CASSHREGFENSYEQYF. In nucleotides, the CDR3 is TGTGCCAGCAGTCACAGGGAGGGGTTTGAAAATTCCTACGAGCAGTACTTC.

The chain couples TRBV7-9 to TRBJ2-2; the match to TRBD1 covers 10 bases. The CDR3 extends over 16 amino acids. The junction had 4 bases not matched to a gene; V was cut back by 2 bases and J by 4 bases. Germline CDR1 is SEHNR and CDR2 is FQNEAQ (reference sequence). CDR3 nucleotides: TGTGCCAGCAGCTTATTCCGGGACAGGGGCACCGGGGAGCTGTTTTTT. It translates to CASSLFRDRGTGELFF. Complete variable domain (other parts from reference TRBV7-9 and TRBJ2-2): DTGVSQNPRHKITKRGQNVTFRCDPISEHNRLYWYRQTLGQGPEFLTYFQNEAQLEKSRLLSDRFSAERPKGSFSTLEIQRTEQGDSAMYLCASSLFRDRGTGELFFGEGSRLTVL.

The chain has TRBV24-1 and TRBJ1-5; D is uncertain. This CDR3 comprises 14 residues. Germline-derived CDR1 and CDR2 are KGHDR and SFDVKD. The V gene lost 4 bases and the J gene lost 1 base, with 7 bases spanning the gap. CDR3 in amino acids: CATSEGGSNQPQHF. The CDR3 DNA reads as TGTGCCACCAGTGAAGGTGGGAGCAATCAGCCCCAGCATTTT.

This clone was observed once. The rearrangement joins TRBV7-9 to TRBJ2-5, with TRBD2 matching 15 bases. This CDR3 spans 17 amino acids. With V trimmed by 1 base and J by 5 bases, 5 bases remained unmatched. The V gene's germline CDR1 is SEHNR and CDR2 FQNEAQ (reference sequence). The CDR3 is CASSLGGTSGRTETQYF. In DNA form, the CDR3 reads TGTGCCAGCAGCTTAGGTGGGACTAGCGGGAGGACGGAGACCCAGTACTTC.

This clone came up once. J is TRBJ1-5 and V is TRBV7-2, with 8 positions matching TRBD1. This CDR3 is built from 14 residues. Germline V gene sequence: CDR1 SGHTA, CDR2 FQGNSA. Losses at the gene ends were 5 bases for V and 6 bases for J; bases not matched to a gene: 6. The CDR3 bases are TGTGCCAGCAGCCCGGACAGGGAGTTTCAGCCCCAGCATTTT. The encoded protein is CASSPDREFQPQHF.

The chain uses TRBV18 and TRBJ2-7; D not resolved. Per germline, CDR1 KGHSH and CDR2 LQKENI. There are 13 residues in the CDR3. Trimming shortened V by 6 bases and J by 5 bases, and 14 bases separated the two germline ends. In DNA, the CDR3 is TGTGCCAGCTCCGTGGCCCAGTTCCACGAGCAGTACTTC. This gives the protein CASSVAQFHEQYF. The full variable domain, in which reference TRBV18 and TRBJ2-7 provide the parts outside the CDR3, is NAGVMQNPRHLVRRRGQEARLRCSPMKGHSHVYWYRQLPEEGLKFMVYLQKENIIDESGMPKERFSAEFPKEGPSILRIQQVVRGDSAAYFCASSVAQFHEQYFGPGTRLTVT.

The chain couples TRBV7-9 to TRBJ2-3; 13 bases match TRBD2. The junction had 17 bases not matched to a gene; V was cut back by 5 bases and J by 6 bases. CDR1 and CDR2 (germline): SEHNR, FQNEAQ (reference sequence). The CDR3 contains 19 residues. CDR3 DNA: TGTGCCAGCAGCCTCCCCGGGACTAGCGGGGAGGGGAGTTGGGATACGCAGTATTTT. It codes for CASSLPGTSGEGSWDTQYF. Combining the CDR3 with reference TRBV7-9 and TRBJ2-3 gives the whole variable domain DTGVSQNPRHKITKRGQNVTFRCDPISEHNRLYWYRQTLGQGPEFLTYFQNEAQLEKSRLLSDRFSAERPKGSFSTLEIQRTEQGDSAMYLCASSLPGTSGEGSWDTQYFGPGTRLTVL.

The chain recombines TRBV7-9 with TRBJ1-1, with D possibly being TRBD1 (5 bases). Germline lookup yields CDR1 SEHNR and CDR2 FQNEAQ (reference sequence). This CDR3 is built from 15 residues. Trimming pared 1 base from V and 3 bases from J, leaving 12 bases between. The CDR3 DNA is TGTGCCAGCAGCTTAGTCGGCAGGGCCTACACTGAAGCTTTCTTT. Translated, it gives CASSLVGRAYTEAFF.

V and J are TRBV5-5 and TRBJ2-5; 11 nucleotides match TRBD2. The CDR3 length is 14 residues. CDR1 SGHKS and CDR2 YYEKEE come from the germline V gene (reference sequence). V was clipped by 2 bases and J by 4 bases; unmatched bases: 1. CDR3 in DNA: TGTGCCAGCAGCTTACTAGCGGGAGCAGAGACCCAGTACTTC. It specifies CASSLLAGAETQYF.

This chain links TRBV4-1 with TRBJ2-5; D is perhaps TRBD1 (5 bases). The germline CDR1 and CDR2 sequences are MGHRA and YSYEKL. This CDR3 has 15 amino acids. Between the trimmed V and J ends, which lost 4 bases and 5 bases, there was a span of 17 bases. The CDR3 loop is CASSLTALGQETQYF. DNA for the CDR3: TGCGCCAGCAGCCTGACAGCCTTAGGCCAGGAGACCCAGTACTTC.

The CDR3 region has the DNA TGTGCCAGCAGTGGACGTCTGCGCCATGAGCAGTTCTTC. This gives the protein CASSGRLRHEQFF. The chain has TRBV9 and TRBJ2-1; D is ambiguous. The CDR3 is made up of 13 amino acids. Trimming removed 5 bases from V and 8 bases from J, with 14 bases in between. Germline V lookup: CDR1 SGDLS, CDR2 YYNGEE. Together with reference TRBV9 and TRBJ2-1, the CDR3 gives the full variable domain: DSGVTQTPKHLITATGQRVTLRCSPRSGDLSVYWYQQSLDQGLQFLIQYYNGEERAKGNILERFSAQQFPDLHSELNLSSLELGDSALYFCASSGRLRHEQFFGPGTRLTVL.

The rearrangement uses TRBV27 and TRBJ1-6; the D is unclear. This CDR3 has 18 residues. Trimming removed 2 bases at V and 0 bases at J, with 14 bases between. Germline lookup yields CDR1 MNHEY and CDR2 SMNVEV (reference sequence). The CDR3 region is CASSLKGIFSSYNSPLHF. The CDR3, as DNA: TGTGCCAGCAGTTTAAAGGGAATCTTCAGCTCCTATAATTCACCCCTCCACTTT.

V gene TRBV9 combines with J gene TRBJ1-3; D is unclear. Germline lookup yields CDR1 SGDLS and CDR2 YYNGEE. Trimming took 4 bases from V and 4 from J, leaving 15 bases between them. There are 15 residues in the CDR3. CDR3 nucleotides: TGTGCCAGCAGCCCACATCACCAAGGGGGAAACACCATATATTTT. Encoded protein: CASSPHHQGGNTIYF. The full variable domain, its missing parts supplied by reference TRBV9 and TRBJ1-3, is DSGVTQTPKHLITATGQRVTLRCSPRSGDLSVYWYQQSLDQGLQFLIQYYNGEERAKGNILERFSAQQFPDLHSELNLSSLELGDSALYFCASSPHHQGGNTIYFGEGSWLTVV.

This clone was detected once. The chain has TRBV5-1 and TRBJ1-2, with D possibly being TRBD1 (6 bases). CDR3 length: 14 amino acids. The germline gives CDR1 SGHRS, CDR2 YFSETQ. The germline V and J ends were trimmed by 0 bases and 5 bases, with 11 bases remaining between them. CDR3 in amino acids: CASSLAVQGYGYTF. CDR3 coding DNA: TGCGCCAGCAGCTTGGCTGTCCAGGGGTATGGCTACACCTTC. The entire variable domain, with the rest obtained from reference TRBV5-1 and TRBJ1-2, is as follows: KAGVTQTPRYLIKTRGQQVTLSCSPISGHRSVSWYQQTPGQGLQFLFEYFSETQRNKGNFPGRFSGRQFSNSRSEMNVSTLELGDSALYLCASSLAVQGYGYTFGSGTRLTVV.

The chain recombines TRBV27 with TRBJ2-7; 7 nucleotides match TRBD1. V gave up 3 bases and J gave up 0 bases; unmatched junction bases: 8. This CDR3 is built from 16 residues. The germline gives CDR1 MNHEY, CDR2 SMNVEV (reference sequence). The CDR3 reads CASSFYDRASSYEQYF. DNA of the CDR3: TGTGCCAGCAGTTTTTATGACAGGGCCAGCTCCTACGAGCAGTACTTC.

The rearrangement uses TRBV2 and TRBJ2-2, with a possible D match to TRBD1 (5 bases). The CDR3 loop spans 17 amino acids. The V gene lost 2 bases and the J gene lost 6 bases, with 19 bases spanning the gap. CDR1 SNHLY and CDR2 FYNNEI come from the germline V gene. CDR3 region: CASSEIGARGFPGELFF. CDR3 DNA sequence: TGTGCCAGCAGTGAAATTGGAGCTAGGGGATTTCCCGGGGAGCTGTTTTTT.

The chain is built from TRBV6-2 or TRBV6-3 and TRBJ2-3; 8 bases align to TRBD1. The CDR3 totals 17 residues. CDR1 is MNHEY, CDR2 SVGEGT, per germline. V shed 0 bases, J shed 11 bases, and the junction held 16 bases outside the gene matches. CDR3 in DNA: TGTGCCAGCAGTTACTCGACTGACACACGGGACAGGACCAGGCAGTATTTT. Encoded protein: CASSYSTDTRDRTRQYF.

Here the CDR3 reads CASSKVIRGTFNEKLFF. The CDR3 region has the DNA TGTGCCAGCAGCAAAGTTATAAGGGGCACTTTTAATGAAAAACTGTTTTTT. The V call is TRBV21-1, the J call TRBJ1-4; the D call in the table, TRBD1, was not verified against the DNA. TRBV21-1 is a pseudogene locus. The CDR3 is 17 residues long.

This sequence joins TRBV6-2 or TRBV6-3 and TRBJ2-3, with D possibly TRBD1 on 5 matching bases. The V end was cut by 2 bases, the J end by 2 bases, with 14 bases between. The CDR3 totals 16 residues. Germline CDR1 and CDR2: MNHEY and SVGEGT. The CDR3 sequence: CASSYTPQGNTDTQYF. The DNA for the CDR3 is TGTGCCAGCAGTTACACCCCCCAGGGAAACACAGATACGCAGTATTTT.

The J gene is TRBJ2-1, the V gene TRBV5-4, with D perhaps being TRBD1 or TRBD2 (6 bases each). The ends were cut back, 2 bases at V and 0 bases at J, with 9 bases in the middle. The CDR3 extends over 15 amino acids. Germline V CDR1 and CDR2: SGHNT, YYREEE (reference sequence). In DNA, the CDR3 is TGTGCCAGCAGCTTATCGGGGGCCTCCTACAATGAGCAGTTCTTC. It translates to CASSLSGASYNEQFF.

The chain couples TRBV13 to TRBJ2-3; 14 bases fit TRBD2. CDR1 is PRHDT and CDR2 is FYEKMQ in the germline V gene (reference sequence). The CDR3 runs 17 residues. V was pared by 0 bases and J by 3 bases, with 2 bases of the junction left unmatched. This CDR3 is CASSLGGLAGATDTQYF. The CDR3, as DNA: TGTGCCAGCAGCTTAGGGGGACTAGCGGGGGCTACAGATACGCAGTATTTT.